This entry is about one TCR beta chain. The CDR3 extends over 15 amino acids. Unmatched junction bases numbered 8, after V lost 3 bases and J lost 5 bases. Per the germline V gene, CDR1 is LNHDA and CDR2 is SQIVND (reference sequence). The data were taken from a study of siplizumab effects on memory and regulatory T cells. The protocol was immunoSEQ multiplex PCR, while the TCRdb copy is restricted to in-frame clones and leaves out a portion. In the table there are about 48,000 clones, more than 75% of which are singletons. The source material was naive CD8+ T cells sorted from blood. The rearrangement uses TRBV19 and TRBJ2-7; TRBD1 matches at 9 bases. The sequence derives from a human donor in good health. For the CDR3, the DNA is TGTGCCAGTAGTATCCCCGGGACAGGGATCAACGAGCAGTACTTC. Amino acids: CASSIPGTGINEQYF.